The 2 T cell receptor beta chains below all came from one sample that was sequenced in a study of somatic mutations in cytotoxic T cells in rheumatoid arthritis. Here immunoSEQ multiplex PCR was the method, and the copy in TCRdb shows in-frame clones only, minus some. Of about 16,000 clones listed, about four fifths are singletons. Sequenced sample: CD8+ T cells sorted from blood. The receptors shown here come from an adult with rheumatoid arthritis.

This rearrangement joins TRBV7-9 to TRBJ1-2; 7 nucleotides line up with TRBD1. Germline V lookup: CDR1 SEHNR, CDR2 FQNEAQ (reference sequence). V lost 2 bases, J lost 8 bases, and 17 bases stayed unmatched. The CDR3 length is 17 residues. The CDR3 here is CASSLPYQRQGREGYTF. The CDR3 coding sequence is TGTGCCAGCAGCTTACCCTACCAGAGACAGGGTCGGGAGGGCTACACCTTC.

In its sample, this clone was seen a few times. V usage is TRBV7-9 and J usage is TRBJ2-1, with 8 positions matching TRBD1. V lost 5 bases and J lost 7; bases outside the gene matches: 1. The CDR3 covers 12 residues. The V gene's germline CDR1 is SEHNR and CDR2 FQNEAQ (reference sequence). This CDR3 reads CASSRTGNEQFF. DNA of the CDR3: TGTGCCAGCAGCCGGACAGGGAATGAGCAGTTCTTC.